The 17 T cell receptor beta chains below come from one sample, sequenced in a study of blood T cell repertoires in COVID-19. Clones were read by immunoSEQ multiplex PCR, and TCRdb kept only the in-frame ones, dropping some. The sample holds 220,000 or so clones, approximately 85% seen once. The sequenced sample was PBMCs or T cells enriched from blood (not recorded which). The receptors stem from a woman aged 50 to 60 who had recovered from COVID-19.

This chain joins TRBV6-2 or TRBV6-3 and TRBJ1-5; 8 nucleotides match TRBD1. CDR1 MNHEY and CDR2 SVGEGT come from the germline V gene. V gave up 4 bases and J gave up 12 bases; unmatched junction bases: 11. This CDR3 has 14 residues. CDR3 coding DNA: TGTGCCAGCAGTTTCGGTCCGGGGACAGGTCACCAGCATTTT. This codes for CASSFGPGTGHQHF.

The V and J genes are TRBV28 and TRBJ2-1, with 9 bases identical to TRBD2. The ends lost 5 bases at V and 8 bases at J; junction bases unmatched: 7. This CDR3 is built from 14 residues. The germline CDR1 and CDR2 sequences are MDHEN and SYDVKM. The CDR3 DNA follows: TGTGCCAGCAGTGTCCCGGGACTAGCCGATGAGCAGTTCTTC. It is translated as CASSVPGLADEQFF.

This clone was counted once. The V and J genes are TRBV4-1 and TRBJ1-4, with D maybe TRBD1 (5 bases). V was cut by 2 bases and J by 8 bases, with 15 bases left in between. CDR1 and CDR2 from the germline V gene are MGHRA and YSYEKL. CDR3 size: 15 residues. CDR3 sequence: CASSQTTGHDEKLFF. As DNA, the CDR3 is TGCGCCAGCAGCCAAACCACCGGACATGACGAAAAACTGTTTTTT.

The chain couples TRBV19 to TRBJ1-2; possibly TRBD1 for D (6 bases). The CDR3 loop spans 14 amino acids. Trimming took off 4 bases at V and 2 bases at J, with 11 bases between the two ends. Germline V gene data show CDR1 as LNHDA and CDR2 as SQIVND (reference sequence). The CDR3 bases are TGTGCCAGTAGTACATTCCAGGGGAACTATGGCTACACCTTC. Protein: CASSTFQGNYGYTF. Full variable domain (missing parts from reference TRBV19 and TRBJ1-2): DGGITQSPKYLFRKEGQNVTLSCEQNLNHDAMYWYRQDPGQGLRLIYYSQIVNDFQKGDIAEGYSVSREKKESFPLTVTSAQKNPTAFYLCASSTFQGNYGYTFGSGTRLTVV.

V usage is TRBV3-1 (or the pseudogene TRBV3-2) and J usage is TRBJ2-1, with D possibly matching TRBD2 (5 bases). The CDR3 contains 15 residues. V was clipped by 4 bases and J by 3 bases, with 13 bases between them. Looked up from germline, CDR1 is LGHDT and CDR2 is YNNKEL (reference sequence). The CDR3 DNA sequence: TGTGCCAGCAGCCTGCCCGGGGTGGGCTACAATGAGCAGTTCTTC. This translates into CASSLPGVGYNEQFF.

The chain links TRBV30 to TRBJ2-3; possibly TRBD1 for D (5 bases). Trimming removed 2 bases at V and 3 bases at J, with 18 bases between. Germline-derived CDR1 and CDR2 are GTSNPN and SVGIG (reference sequence). The CDR3 covers 16 residues. The CDR3 region is CAWSSLSAAGTDTQYF. The CDR3 DNA reads as TGTGCCTGGAGTTCCTTGTCGGCAGCAGGGACAGATACGCAGTATTTT.

The V and J genes are TRBV7-2 and TRBJ2-5; D gene uncertain. Germline V lookup: CDR1 SGHTA, CDR2 FQGNSA. The length of the CDR3 is 15 residues. Trimming removed 1 base from V and 1 base from J, with 10 bases in between. CDR3 sequence reads: CASSLVEVSQETQYF. CDR3 sequence (DNA): TGTGCCAGCAGCTTAGTAGAGGTTTCCCAAGAGACCCAGTACTTC.

The chain is built from TRBV2 and TRBJ1-5; TRBD1 matches 7 bases. The germline CDR1 and CDR2 sequences are SNHLY and FYNNEI. Losses at the gene ends were 6 bases for V and 3 bases for J; bases not matched to a gene: 11. CDR3 length: 16 residues. Here the CDR3 reads CASSAQGLGYNQPQHF. The CDR3 bases are TGTGCCAGCAGCGCACAGGGGCTGGGGTACAATCAGCCCCAGCATTTT. Using reference TRBV2 and TRBJ1-5 for the parts outside the CDR3, the full variable domain is EPEVTQTPSHQVTQMGQEVILRCVPISNHLYFYWYRQILGQKVEFLVSFYNNEISEKSEIFDDQFSVERPDGSNFTLKIRSTKLEDSAMYFCASSAQGLGYNQPQHFGDGTRLSIL.

This chain connects TRBV23-1 to TRBJ2-1, with unresolved D. TRBV23-1 is an ORF for which the function is uncertain. V was cut by 8 bases and J by 7 bases, with 9 bases left in between. The CDR3 covers 11 residues. As DNA, the CDR3 is TGCGCCAGCGAGTACGAGAATGAGCAGTTCTTC. It specifies CASEYENEQFF.

The gene calls are TRBV6-5 and TRBJ2-7, with D perhaps matching TRBD1 (6 bases). The CDR3 totals 11 residues. CDR1 is MNHEY, CDR2 SVGAGI, per germline. With 8 bases removed from V and 4 bases from J, the gap between germline ends came to 9 bases. The CDR3 coding sequence is TGTGCCAGCGGGACAACTTACGAGCAGTACTTC. Protein sequence: CASGTTYEQYF.

The CDR3 nucleotides are TGTGCCAGCAGCGCACGACAGGGGTTAGACACTGAAGCTTTCTTT. Amino acid sequence: CASSARQGLDTEAFF. This chain links TRBV7-2 with TRBJ1-1; 8 bases fit TRBD1. This CDR3 spans 15 amino acids. After removal of 5 bases from V and 3 bases from J, the junction contained 8 bases not matched to a gene. Germline V CDR1 and CDR2: SGHTA, FQGNSA.

This rearrangement joins TRBV29-1 to TRBJ2-5; 12 bases fit TRBD2. Germline loops: CDR1 SQVTM, CDR2 ANQGSEA. The CDR3 is 13 amino acids. Trimming took 4 bases from V and 7 from J; bases not matched to a gene: 4. The CDR3, as DNA: TGCAGCGTTGGGACTAGCGGGGTGGGGACCCAGTACTTC. Amino acids: CSVGTSGVGTQYF.

This chain uses TRBV2 with TRBJ2-2; 16 nucleotides line up with TRBD2. The CDR3 runs 17 residues. V dropped 7 bases and J dropped 2; count of bases not matched to a gene: 4. Germline V gene data show CDR1 as SNHLY and CDR2 as FYNNEI. CDR3 loop: CASTGTSGGGNTGELFF. CDR3 nucleotides: TGTGCCAGCACCGGGACTAGCGGGGGGGGAAACACCGGGGAGCTGTTTTTT.

V and J are TRBV14 and TRBJ2-2, with D maybe TRBD1 (5 bases). Germline assignment: CDR1 SGHDN and CDR2 FVKESK. The CDR3 loop spans 14 amino acids. V lost 4 bases and J lost 8, with 14 bases in between. The CDR3 loop is CASSPPGSVGELFF. Here the CDR3 DNA reads TGTGCCAGCAGCCCCCCAGGGTCTGTGGGGGAGCTGTTTTTT.

The chain carries TRBV11-3 and TRBJ2-3, with D possibly matching TRBD2 (5 bases). V was pared by 8 bases and J by 3 bases, with 15 bases between. CDR3 length: 14 residues. Looked up from germline, CDR1 is SGHNT and CDR2 is YENEEA. The CDR3 loop is CASRRGRDTDTQYF. As DNA, the CDR3 is TGTGCCAGCCGGAGAGGGAGAGATACAGATACGCAGTATTTT.

The count of this clone is one. The rearrangement joins TRBV27 to TRBJ2-7; 7 bases map to TRBD2. CDR1 MNHEY and CDR2 SMNVEV come from the germline V gene (reference sequence). The V segment lost 2 bases and the J segment 3 bases; nucleotides outside the gene matches: 4. This CDR3 contains 14 residues. The CDR3 loop is CASSLGVAGYEQYF. CDR3 nucleotide sequence: TGTGCCAGCAGTTTAGGAGTAGCGGGCTACGAGCAGTACTTC.

This clone has a handful of counts. The V and J genes are TRBV7-2 and TRBJ1-2; a possible D gene is TRBD1 (5 bases). Trimming removed 5 bases from V and 3 bases from J, with 16 bases in between. This CDR3 region has 15 residues. Germline assignment: CDR1 SGHTA and CDR2 FQGNSA. The CDR3, as DNA: TGTGCCAGCAGCACCAGAGCGGGGGTGGACTATGGCTACACCTTC. Its protein is CASSTRAGVDYGYTF.